A single sample is the source of the 2 T cell receptor beta chains below, sequenced in a study of blood T cells in healthy people across ages. Together with a sample-barcoded 5' primer, a J-beta primer mix was included in a second PCR lasting roughly 6 to 12 cycles. TCRdb processed the 5' RACE reads anew with MiXCR; each CDR3 protein has one entry. Here the sample spans 800,000 or so distinct CDR3 sequences, around 25% being singletons. These data were also reused for a study on T cells of mothers and their children.

Sequencing was done on a sample of blood. The receptors come from a boy younger than 18 in good health.

The V and J genes are TRBV20-1 and TRBJ1-1; tentative D call: TRBD1 (5 bases). The CDR3 runs 14 residues. V lost 8 bases and J 1 base, leaving 17 bases between the germline ends. Per the germline V gene, CDR1 is DFQATT and CDR2 is SNEGSKA (reference sequence). The CDR3 bases are TGCAGTCTCGGTGGGGGGGACGGGAACACTGAAGCTTTCTTT. The encoded protein is CSLGGGDGNTEAFF.

The chain recombines TRBV7-9 with TRBJ1-5; perhaps TRBD1 as D (5 bases). The germline V gene has CDR1 SEHNR and CDR2 FQNEAQ (reference sequence). Trimming left V 5 bases short and J 0 bases short, with 11 bases between. This CDR3 contains 15 residues. The CDR3 region is CASSRDWDSNQPQHF. The CDR3 nucleotides read TGTGCCAGCAGCCGGGACTGGGATAGCAATCAGCCCCAGCATTTT.